The 5 T cell receptor beta chains given below trace back to one sample, sequenced in a study of cytomegalovirus exposure and HLA in healthy donors. Sequencing was performed with immunoSEQ multiplex PCR; in TCRdb, only in-frame clones are kept and a portion is missing. There are roughly 180,000 clones in the sample; 86% occur only once, and around 7.2% lies in the top ten. The sequenced sample consisted of PBMCs. The receptors originated from a man aged 25-40 years in good health and CMV-seropositive.

The chain joins TRBV6-5 to TRBJ1-2; 8 bases agree with TRBD1. The length of the CDR3 is 14 residues. The V segment lost 0 bases and the J segment 7 bases; nucleotides outside the gene matches: 4. Germline values: CDR1 MNHEY, CDR2 SVGAGI. The CDR3 sequence is CASSYSRGQRGYTF. CDR3 sequence (DNA): TGTGCCAGCAGTTACTCCAGGGGGCAGCGTGGCTACACCTTC.

V gene TRBV5-4 combines with J gene TRBJ2-2, with D possibly matching TRBD2 (6 bases). The CDR3 extends over 19 amino acids. Germline CDR1 and CDR2: SGHNT and YYREEE (reference sequence). Deletions cut 1 base from V and 0 bases from J, with 19 bases between. This chain's CDR3 is CASSLKGPGEAPNTGELFF. CDR3 nucleotides: TGTGCCAGCAGCTTGAAGGGGCCTGGGGAGGCACCGAACACCGGGGAGCTGTTTTTT.

The chain uses TRBV7-7 and TRBJ1-5; the D is unclear. Germline CDR1 SSHAT, CDR2 FNYEAQ (reference sequence). The CDR3 runs 13 residues. V was cut by 1 base and J by 3 bases, with 4 bases left in between. This CDR3 reads CASSLDPNQPQHF. CDR3 in DNA: TGTGCCAGCAGCTTAGACCCCAATCAGCCCCAGCATTTT.

The chain employs TRBV6-5 and TRBJ2-3; D may correspond to TRBD1 or TRBD2 (5 bases each). Germline values: CDR1 MNHEY, CDR2 SVGAGI. This CDR3 has 12 residues. The V and J ends lost 6 bases and 4 bases respectively, with 8 bases between them. The DNA of the CDR3 is TGTGCCAGCAGACTAGGGGCAGATACGCAGTATTTT. Translation: CASRLGADTQYF.

The chain recombines TRBV7-6 with TRBJ2-1, with a weak D call TRBD2 (6 bases). V dropped 4 bases and J dropped 3 bases, with 16 bases sitting between them. The CDR3 runs to 16 residues. Per the germline V gene, CDR1 is SGHVS and CDR2 is FNYEAQ. The CDR3 here is CASSSSPGLVYNEQFF. The DNA of the CDR3 is TGTGCCAGCAGCTCCAGCCCGGGACTCGTCTACAATGAGCAGTTCTTC.